This T cell receptor (beta chain) was identified during a study of cytomegalovirus exposure and HLA in healthy donors. Measured with immunoSEQ multiplex PCR; TCRdb has only the in-frame clones, and not every one. Seen here are hundreds of thousands of clones, 80% to 90% observed once, and the top ten hold more than 1.5%. Remarks on this clone: The target antigen is unknown.

The CDR3 consists of 16 residues. The V and J ends lost 3 bases and 0 bases respectively, with 11 bases between them. Germline V gives CDR1 MGHRA, CDR2 YSYEKL. The study's findings and limits: The classifier, whose performance was assessed in both the original and validation cohorts, reportedly diagnosed cytomegalovirus status with high specificity and sensitivity. Most TCR sequences showed up rarely, but some public TCRs showed up in many donors. A few CMV-associated chains proved CMV antigen-specific in vitro.

The sample was PBMCs. This receptor was obtained from a woman under 30 in good health and CMV-seropositive. The chain couples TRBV4-1 to TRBJ2-2; possible D gene TRBD2, 6 bases. The CDR3 bases are TGCGCCAGCAGCCAGTGGGGCGGGACGAACACCGGGGAGCTGTTTTTT. Protein sequence: CASSQWGGTNTGELFF.